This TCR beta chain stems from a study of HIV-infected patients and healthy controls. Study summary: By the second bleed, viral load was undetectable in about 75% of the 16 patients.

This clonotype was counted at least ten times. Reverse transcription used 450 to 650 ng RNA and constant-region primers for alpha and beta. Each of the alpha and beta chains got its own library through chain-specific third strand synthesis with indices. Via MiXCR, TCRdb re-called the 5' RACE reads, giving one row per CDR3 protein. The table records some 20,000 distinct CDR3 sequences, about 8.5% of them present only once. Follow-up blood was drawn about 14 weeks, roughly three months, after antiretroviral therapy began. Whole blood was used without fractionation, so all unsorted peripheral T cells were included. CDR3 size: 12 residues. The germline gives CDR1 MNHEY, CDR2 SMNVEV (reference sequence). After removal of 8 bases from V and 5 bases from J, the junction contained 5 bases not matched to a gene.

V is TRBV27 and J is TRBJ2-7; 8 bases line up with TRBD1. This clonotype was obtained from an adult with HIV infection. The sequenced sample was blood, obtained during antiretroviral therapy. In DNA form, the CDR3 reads TGTGCCAGCGCAGGGGGCGCCGACGAGCAGTACTTC. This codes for CASAGGADEQYF.